This entry is about one T cell receptor beta chain. The antigen is not known. Germline trimming cut 8 bases from V and 5 bases from J; bases unmatched to any gene: 12. There are 15 residues in the CDR3. Germline V gives CDR1 SNHLY, CDR2 FYNNEI. The data were taken from a study of T cell repertoires in cytomegalovirus infection. TCRdb independently ran MiXCR on the reads; one entry per CDR3 protein. The sample holds about 160,000 distinct CDR3 sequences, 15% to 20% seen once. General study findings and limits: In two of eight donors, the top clonotype was HLA-C-restricted CMV-specific. Totalled public TCR beta family frequency picked out people who carried CMV plus the relevant HLA.

Sequenced: CD8+ T cells from PBMCs. This TCR was sampled from a human donor in good health (CMV status not recorded). Some clones in this sample may be carry-over from other donors' samples. The rearrangement uses TRBV2 and TRBJ2-1; 7 positions match TRBD2. As DNA, the CDR3 is TGTGCCAGCTCCCTAAGTCAGCGGGGCCACAATGAGCAGTTCTTC. This codes for CASSLSQRGHNEQFF.